This T cell receptor (beta chain) was identified in a study of T cell changes during pregnancy in multiple sclerosis. V was cut by 6 bases and J by 0 bases, with 16 bases left in between. Germline V lookup: CDR1 SGHTA, CDR2 FQGNSA. The CDR3 has 16 residues. Profiled with immunoSEQ multiplex PCR; TCRdb holds only in-frame clones, not every one. The table lists around 60,000 clones, around 90% of them singletons. The material was CD4+ T cells from peripheral blood mononuclear cells, obtained after pregnancy. The rearrangement links TRBV7-2 to TRBJ2-3; D possibly corresponds to TRBD2 (5 bases). The receptor was isolated from a female donor in good health, enrolled as a control in a pregnancy study. CDR3 residues: CASSRNSVTSTDTQYF. The CDR3 nucleotides are TGTGCCAGCAGTCGGAATAGCGTCACTAGCACAGATACGCAGTATTTT.